This T cell receptor (beta chain) was retrieved from a study of CXCR3-negative and CXCR3-positive naive CD8 T cells. The study, taken as a whole, reports: Diversity was high in both naive subsets and much lower in memory cells.

The germline V gene encodes CDR1 SQVTM and CDR2 ANQGSEA. The length of the CDR3 is 12 residues. Preparation of TRB cDNA libraries relied on 5' RACE carrying UMI labels. TCRdb reprocessed the 5' RACE reads, with one entry per CDR3 protein and no DNA. The sample holds roughly 89,000 distinct CDR3 sequences. Concerning this clonotype itself: The target antigen is unknown.

The sequence was obtained from a human donor in good health. Some clones in this sample may be carry-over from other donors' samples. The chain couples TRBV29-1 to TRBJ2-7. Specimen: naive CXCR3- CD8+ T cells from blood. The subset here: CD45RO-CCR7+CD27+CD95- naive CD8+ T cells lacking CXCR3 (TNR3-). CDR3 residues: CSVESDGYEQYF.